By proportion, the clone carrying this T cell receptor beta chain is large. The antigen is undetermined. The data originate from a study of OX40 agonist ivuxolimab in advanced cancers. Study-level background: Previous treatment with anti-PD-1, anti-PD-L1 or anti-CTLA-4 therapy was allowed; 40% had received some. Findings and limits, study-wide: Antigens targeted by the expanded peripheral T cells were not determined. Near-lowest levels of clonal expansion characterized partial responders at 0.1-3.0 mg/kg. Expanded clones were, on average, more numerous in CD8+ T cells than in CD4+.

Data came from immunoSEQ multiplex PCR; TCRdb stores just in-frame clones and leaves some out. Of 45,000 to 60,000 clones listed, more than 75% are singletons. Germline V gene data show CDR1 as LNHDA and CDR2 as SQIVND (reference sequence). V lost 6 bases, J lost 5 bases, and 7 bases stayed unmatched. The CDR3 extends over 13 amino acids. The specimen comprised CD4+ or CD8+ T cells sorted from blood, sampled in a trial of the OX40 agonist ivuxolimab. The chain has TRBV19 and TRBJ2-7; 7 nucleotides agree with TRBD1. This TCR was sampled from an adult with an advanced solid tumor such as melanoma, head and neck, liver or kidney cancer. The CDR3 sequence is CASSRQGSHEQYF. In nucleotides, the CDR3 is TGTGCCAGTAGCAGACAGGGATCTCACGAGCAGTACTTC.